This is a list of T cell receptor beta chains from one sample in a study of T cell changes during pregnancy in multiple sclerosis. Sequenced by immunoSEQ multiplex PCR; TCRdb stores in-frame clones only, minus some. The data hold tens of thousands of clones, with 85% to 95% observed a single time. This sample comprised peripheral blood, obtained after pregnancy. The receptors shown here come from a female donor with multiple sclerosis, enrolled in a pregnancy study. The CDR3 runs from the conserved cysteine through the conserved F or W. A D gene is named only where the DNA matches it firmly. A row's size may be missing; if present it is once, few, many or a size class.

CASSVRTSGNGEQFF | TGTGCCAGCAGTGTCAGGACTAGCGGGAACGGGGAGCAGTTCTTC | TRBJ2-1 | TRBD2 | NA | TRBV6-4
CASIGGGQGAYEQYF | TGTGCCAGTATCGGGGGAGGACAGGGGGCCTACGAGCAGTACTTC | TRBJ2-7 | TRBD1 | NA | TRBV19
CASSLGQGREKLFF | TGTGCCAGCAGTCTGGGCCAGGGAAGAGAAAAACTGTTTTTT | TRBJ1-4 | NA | NA | TRBV6-5
CATSRDSINEKLFF | TGTGCCACCAGCAGGGACAGCATAAATGAAAAACTGTTTTTT | TRBJ1-4 | NA | NA | TRBV15
CASSQDRGQWTNEQFF | TGTGCCAGCAGCCAAGACAGGGGGCAATGGACCAATGAGCAGTTCTTC | TRBJ2-1 | TRBD1 | once | TRBV14
CASSPRDKTNYGYTF | TGTGCCAGCTCACCACGAGACAAGACTAACTATGGCTACACCTTC | TRBJ1-2 | NA | NA | TRBV18
CASSSQGNQPQHF | TGTGCCAGCAGTTCACAGGGAAATCAGCCCCAGCATTTT | TRBJ1-5 | NA | NA | TRBV7-2
CASSVGQGGTGELFF | TGTGCCAGCAGCGTCGGACAGGGGGGCACCGGGGAGCTGTTTTTT | TRBJ2-2 | TRBD1 | NA | TRBV9
CASSPGQTPEKLFF | TGTGCCAGTAGTCCTGGACAAACTCCCGAAAAACTGTTTTTT | TRBJ1-4 | NA | NA | TRBV19
CASASEVQGSYGYTF | TGTGCCAGCGCGTCTGAGGTACAGGGTAGCTATGGCTACACCTTC | TRBJ1-2 | NA | few | TRBV6-1
CASSSTRVVGSPLHF | TGTGCCAGCAGCTCCACCCGGGTAGTCGGTTCACCCCTCCACTTT | TRBJ1-6 | NA | NA | TRBV7-8
CASSRRDRDYGYTF | TGTGCCAGCAGTCGTCGGGACAGGGACTATGGCTACACCTTC | TRBJ1-2 | TRBD1 | NA | TRBV27
CASSYRSTGEAFF | TGTGCCAGCAGTTATCGGAGCACAGGTGAAGCTTTCTTT | TRBJ1-1 | NA | NA | TRBV6-5
CASSWTGDQPQHF | TGCGCCAGCAGCTGGACAGGGGATCAGCCCCAGCATTTT | TRBJ1-5 | TRBD1 | NA | TRBV5-1
CASSAPPGDGNTIYF | TGTGCCAGCAGTGCCCCCCCAGGGGACGGAAACACCATATATTTT | TRBJ1-3 | NA | NA | TRBV27
CASSFLETGYSGNTIYF | TGTGCCAGCAGCTTTTTGGAGACAGGGTACTCTGGAAACACCATATATTTT | TRBJ1-3 | TRBD1 | once | TRBV5-6
CASSLVGRNSGANVLTF | TGTGCCAGCAGCTTAGTCGGGAGAAACTCTGGGGCCAACGTCCTGACTTTC | TRBJ2-6 | NA | NA | TRBV7-2
CTTGGRDPTTDTQYF | TGTACGACCGGGGGGCGCGACCCTACCACAGATACGCAGTATTTT | TRBJ2-3 | NA | NA | TRBV7-2
CAWKQTGEYQPQHF | TGTGCCTGGAAACAGACAGGGGAATATCAGCCCCAGCATTTT | TRBJ1-5 | TRBD1 | NA | TRBV30
CASSYGQVENTIYF | TGTGCCAGCAGTTACGGGCAGGTGGAAAACACCATATATTTT | TRBJ1-3 | NA | NA | TRBV6-5
CASSYSSQPQHF | TGTGCCAGCAGTTACTCGAGCCAGCCCCAGCATTTT | TRBJ1-5 | NA | NA | TRBV6-6
CASSLDNNEQFF | TGTGCCAGCAGCTTAGATAACAATGAGCAGTTCTTC | TRBJ2-1 | NA | NA | TRBV11-2
CASSQDPAGVAGNTIYF | TGCGCCAGCAGCCAAGATCCGGCAGGGGTAGCTGGAAACACCATATATTTT | TRBJ1-3 | NA | NA | TRBV4-1
CASSNGIF | TGTGCCAGCAGCAACGGGATATTT | TRBJ2-3 | NA | few | TRBV28
CASSPRQDKSEGYTF | TGTGCCAGTAGTCCGCGACAGGACAAGTCGGAAGGCTACACCTTC | TRBJ1-2 | NA | few | TRBV19
CASSSVRTGSRDGYTF | TGTGCCAGCAGCTCCGTGCGGACAGGTTCGAGGGATGGCTACACCTTC | TRBJ1-2 | TRBD1 | NA | TRBV11-2
CASSPPIGTGFGEQFF | TGTGCCAGCTCACCACCGATCGGGACAGGCTTTGGGGAGCAGTTCTTC | TRBJ2-1 | TRBD1 | NA | TRBV18
CASSGQGGTGELFF | TGTGCCAGCAGTGGGCAGGGAGGCACCGGGGAGCTGTTTTTT | TRBJ2-2 | NA | once | TRBV6-4
CASSSSTDWRNTEAFF | TGCGCCAGCAGCTCTTCCACGGACTGGCGGAACACTGAAGCTTTCTTT | TRBJ1-1 | NA | NA | TRBV5-1
CSAGGITEAFF | TGCAGTGCTGGGGGGATCACTGAAGCTTTCTTT | TRBJ1-1 | NA | NA | TRBV20-1
CASSYRDIVGYTF | TGTGCCAGCAGCTACCGGGACATTGTCGGCTACACCTTC | TRBJ1-2 | NA | NA | TRBV11-2
CASSVAGFAYEQYF | TGTGCCAGCAGCGTAGCAGGATTTGCCTACGAGCAGTACTTC | TRBJ2-7 | NA | NA | TRBV9
CASRSGQGRYGYTF | TGTGCCAGCAGGAGCGGACAGGGACGCTATGGCTACACCTTC | TRBJ1-2 | TRBD1 | NA | TRBV6-5
CASSSKGYGYTF | TGTGCCAGCAGCTCCAAGGGGTATGGCTACACCTTC | TRBJ1-2 | NA | NA | TRBV11-2
CASSRRSGKLFF | TGTGCCAGCAGTCGACGATCGGGAAAACTGTTTTTT | TRBJ1-4 | NA | NA | TRBV6-1
CASIDRASNYGYTF | TGTGCCAGCATTGACAGGGCTTCTAACTATGGCTACACCTTC | TRBJ1-2 | TRBD1 | NA | TRBV6-6
CASRLSDTQYF | TGTGCCAGCAGGCTATCGGATACGCAGTATTTT | TRBJ2-3 | NA | NA | TRBV6-5
CAWSVQGSGNTIYF | TGTGCCTGGAGTGTACAGGGGTCCGGAAACACCATATATTTT | TRBJ1-3 | TRBD1 | NA | TRBV30
CAWNKQGGKLFF | TGTGCCTGGAACAAACAGGGTGGAAAACTGTTTTTT | TRBJ1-4 | NA | NA | TRBV30
CASSRSRDTGNTIYF | TGTGCCAGTAGTCGATCCCGGGACACGGGAAACACCATATATTTT | TRBJ1-3 | NA | few | TRBV19
CASSSEESGNTIYF | TGTGCCAGCAGCTCTGAAGAGAGTGGAAACACCATATATTTT | TRBJ1-3 | NA | NA | TRBV7-9
CAGGQGGNGYTF | TGTGCCGGGGGACAGGGGGGCAATGGCTACACCTTC | TRBJ1-2 | TRBD1 | NA | TRBV6-1
CASSPLADGGTGELFF | TGTGCCAGCTCACCACTTGCGGACGGAGGTACCGGGGAGCTGTTTTTT | TRBJ2-2 | NA | once | TRBV18
CASGTAYNEQFF | TGTGCCAGCGGGACAGCTTACAATGAGCAGTTCTTC | TRBJ2-1 | TRBD1 | NA | TRBV9
CSVALDPDRDYGYTF | TGCAGCGTAGCACTCGACCCCGACAGGGACTATGGCTACACCTTC | TRBJ1-2 | TRBD1 | NA | TRBV29-1
CASSRGQRNTIYF | TGTGCCAGCTCACGAGGACAGCGAAACACCATATATTTT | TRBJ1-3 | NA | NA | TRBV18
CAWSVAGTTYEQYF | TGTGCCTGGAGTGTGGCAGGTACAACCTACGAGCAGTACTTC | TRBJ2-7 | NA | NA | TRBV30
CASSLEDSGGADTQYF | TGCGCCAGCAGCCTGGAAGATAGCGGGGGGGCAGATACGCAGTATTTT | TRBJ2-3 | TRBD2 | NA | TRBV5-1
CASSQDLEQMNTEAFF | TGCGCCAGCAGCCAAGATCTGGAACAGATGAACACTGAAGCTTTCTTT | TRBJ1-1 | NA | NA | TRBV4-3
CASSIGQGIDEQYF | TGTGCCAGCAGCATTGGGCAGGGTATCGACGAGCAGTACTTC | TRBJ2-7 | NA | once | TRBV7-9
CASSLSRDGYGYTF | TGTGCCAGCAGTCTTTCCAGGGATGGCTATGGCTACACCTTC | TRBJ1-2 | NA | NA | TRBV27
CASSVSGGVGTEAFF | TGTGCCAGCAGCGTATCGGGGGGCGTGGGGACTGAAGCTTTCTTT | TRBJ1-1 | NA | NA | TRBV9
CASSADRGPSPLHF | TGTGCCAGCAGTGCGGACAGGGGGCCTTCACCCCTCCACTTT | TRBJ1-6 | TRBD1 | NA | TRBV27
CSVEDQGRYTYEQYF | TGCAGCGTTGAAGATCAGGGGCGATACACCTACGAGCAGTACTTC | TRBJ2-7 | NA | NA | TRBV29-1
CASSLGDSGHEQFF | TGTGCCAGCAGCTTGGGGGACTCAGGCCATGAGCAGTTCTTC | TRBJ2-1 | NA | NA | TRBV5-8
CASSIRRTGFALEKLFF | TGTGCCAGTAGTATCCGACGGACAGGGTTCGCCCTGGAAAAACTGTTTTTT | TRBJ1-4 | TRBD1 | NA | TRBV19
CASSPGQIYGYTF | TGTGCCAGTAGTCCTGGACAGATCTATGGCTACACCTTC | TRBJ1-2 | NA | NA | TRBV19
CASSPVGQGTDTQYF | TGTGCCAGCTCACCGGTAGGACAGGGGACAGATACGCAGTATTTT | TRBJ2-3 | TRBD1 | NA | TRBV18